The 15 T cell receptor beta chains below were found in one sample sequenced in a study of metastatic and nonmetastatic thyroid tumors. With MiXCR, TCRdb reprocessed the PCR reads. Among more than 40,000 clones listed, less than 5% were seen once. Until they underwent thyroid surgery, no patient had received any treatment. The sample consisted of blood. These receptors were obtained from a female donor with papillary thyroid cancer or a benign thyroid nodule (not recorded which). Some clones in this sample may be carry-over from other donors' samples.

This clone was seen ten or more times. The CDR3: CASSRDRGNQETQYF. The CDR3, as DNA: TGTGCCAGCAGTAGAGACAGGGGAAACCAAGAGACCCAGTACTTC. This sequence joins TRBV25-1 and TRBJ2-5; TRBD1 matches 8 bases. V was pared by 5 bases and J by 0 bases, with 5 bases of the junction left unmatched. Germline loops: CDR1 MGHDK, CDR2 SYGVNS. The CDR3 contains 15 residues.

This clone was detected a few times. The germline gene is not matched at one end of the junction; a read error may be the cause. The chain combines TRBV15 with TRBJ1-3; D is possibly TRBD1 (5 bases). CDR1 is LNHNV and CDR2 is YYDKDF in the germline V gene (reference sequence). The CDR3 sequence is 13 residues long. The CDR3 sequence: CATSRDQGETIYF. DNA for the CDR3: TGTGCCACTAGCAGAGATCAAGGGGAAACCATATATTTT. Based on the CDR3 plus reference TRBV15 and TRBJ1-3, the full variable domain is DAMVIQNPRYQVTQFGKPVTLSCSQTLNHNVMYWYQQKSSQAPKLLFHYYDKDFNNEADTPDNFQSRRPNTSFCFLDIRSPGLGDTAMYLCATSRDQGETIYFGEGSWLTVV.

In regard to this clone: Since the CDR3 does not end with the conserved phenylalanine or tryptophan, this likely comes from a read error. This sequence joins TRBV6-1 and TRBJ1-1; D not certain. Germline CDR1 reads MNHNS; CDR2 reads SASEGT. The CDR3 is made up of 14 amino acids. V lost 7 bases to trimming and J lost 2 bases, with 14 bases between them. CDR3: CASIPPGINTEAFL. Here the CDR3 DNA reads TGTGCCAGCATCCCACCCGGCATCAACACTGAAGCTTTCTTA.

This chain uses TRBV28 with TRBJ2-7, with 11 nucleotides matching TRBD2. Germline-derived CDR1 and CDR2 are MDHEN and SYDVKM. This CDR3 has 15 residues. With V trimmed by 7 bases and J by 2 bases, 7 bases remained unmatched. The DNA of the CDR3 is TGTGCCAGCAATCGAGGGACTAGCGGCCCCTACGAGCAGTACTTC. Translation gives CASNRGTSGPYEQYF. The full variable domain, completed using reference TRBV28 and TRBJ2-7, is DVKVTQSSRYLVKRTGEKVFLECVQDMDHENMFWYRQDPGLGLRLIYFSYDVKMKEKGDIPEGYSVSREKKERFSLILESASTNQTSMYLCASNRGTSGPYEQYFGPGTRLTVT.

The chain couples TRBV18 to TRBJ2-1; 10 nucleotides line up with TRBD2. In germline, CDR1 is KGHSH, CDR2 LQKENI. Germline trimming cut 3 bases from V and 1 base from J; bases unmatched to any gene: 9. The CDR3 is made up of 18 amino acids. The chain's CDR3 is CASSPLTPSGRSYNEQFF. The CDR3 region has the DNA TGTGCCAGCTCACCCCTAACCCCTAGCGGGAGATCCTACAATGAGCAGTTCTTC.

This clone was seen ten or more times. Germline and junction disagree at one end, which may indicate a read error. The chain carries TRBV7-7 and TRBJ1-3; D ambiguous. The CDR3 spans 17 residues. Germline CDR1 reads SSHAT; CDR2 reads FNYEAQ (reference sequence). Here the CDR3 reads CASSPDPLRASGNTIYF. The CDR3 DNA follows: TGTGCTAGCAGCCCGGACCCCTTAAGGGCCTCTGGAAACACCATATATTTT.

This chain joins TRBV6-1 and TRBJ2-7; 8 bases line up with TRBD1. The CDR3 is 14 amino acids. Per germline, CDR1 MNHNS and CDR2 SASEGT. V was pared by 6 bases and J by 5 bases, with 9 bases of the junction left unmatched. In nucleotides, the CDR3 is TGTGCCAGCAGCCCAGGGGGCGATCCTCACGAGCAGTACTTC. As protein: CASSPGGDPHEQYF.

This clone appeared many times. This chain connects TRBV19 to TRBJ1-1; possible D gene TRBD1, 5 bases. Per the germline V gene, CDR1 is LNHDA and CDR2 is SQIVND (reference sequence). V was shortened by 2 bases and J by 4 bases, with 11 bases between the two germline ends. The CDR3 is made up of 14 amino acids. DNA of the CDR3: TGTGCCAGTAGTATAAGTTTCGGGGGCACTGAAGCTTTCTTT. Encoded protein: CASSISFGGTEAFF. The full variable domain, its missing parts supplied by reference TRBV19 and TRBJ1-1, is DGGITQSPKYLFRKEGQNVTLSCEQNLNHDAMYWYRQDPGQGLRLIYYSQIVNDFQKGDIAEGYSVSREKKESFPLTVTSAQKNPTAFYLCASSISFGGTEAFFGQGTRLTVV.

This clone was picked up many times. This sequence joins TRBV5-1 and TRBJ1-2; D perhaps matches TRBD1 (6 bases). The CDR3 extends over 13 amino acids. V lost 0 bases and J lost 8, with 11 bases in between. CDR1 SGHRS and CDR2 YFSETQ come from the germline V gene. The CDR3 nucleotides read TGCGCCAGCAGCTTGGGGGGGGGCCAAGGCTACACCTTC. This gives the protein CASSLGGGQGYTF. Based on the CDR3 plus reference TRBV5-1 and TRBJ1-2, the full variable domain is KAGVTQTPRYLIKTRGQQVTLSCSPISGHRSVSWYQQTPGQGLQFLFEYFSETQRNKGNFPGRFSGRQFSNSRSEMNVSTLELGDSALYLCASSLGGGQGYTFGSGTRLTVV.

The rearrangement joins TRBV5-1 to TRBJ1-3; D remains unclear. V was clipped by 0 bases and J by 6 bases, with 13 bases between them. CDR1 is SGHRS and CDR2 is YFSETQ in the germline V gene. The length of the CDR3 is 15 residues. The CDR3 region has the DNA TGCGCCAGCAGCTTGGGAGACTACTCTTTAAACACCATATATTTT. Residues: CASSLGDYSLNTIYF.

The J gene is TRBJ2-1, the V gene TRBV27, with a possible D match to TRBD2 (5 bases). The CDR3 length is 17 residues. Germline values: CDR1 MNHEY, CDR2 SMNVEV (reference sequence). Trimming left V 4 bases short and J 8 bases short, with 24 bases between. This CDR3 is CASSSLRPGFVEDEQFF. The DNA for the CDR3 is TGTGCCAGCAGTTCACTTCGACCGGGATTCGTCGAGGATGAGCAGTTCTTC.

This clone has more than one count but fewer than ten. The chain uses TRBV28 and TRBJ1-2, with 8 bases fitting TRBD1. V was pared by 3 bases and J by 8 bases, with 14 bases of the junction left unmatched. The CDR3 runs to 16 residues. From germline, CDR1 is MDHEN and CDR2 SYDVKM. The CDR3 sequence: CASSLFGLGQAGGYTF. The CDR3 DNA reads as TGTGCCAGCAGTTTGTTTGGGTTGGGACAGGCTGGGGGCTACACCTTC.

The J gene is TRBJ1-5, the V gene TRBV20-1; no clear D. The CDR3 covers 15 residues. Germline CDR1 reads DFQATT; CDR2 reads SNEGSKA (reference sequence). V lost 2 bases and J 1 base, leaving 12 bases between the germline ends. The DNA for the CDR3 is TGCAGTGCTAGATACGGGATCGACAGCAATCAGCCCCAGCATTTT. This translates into CSARYGIDSNQPQHF.

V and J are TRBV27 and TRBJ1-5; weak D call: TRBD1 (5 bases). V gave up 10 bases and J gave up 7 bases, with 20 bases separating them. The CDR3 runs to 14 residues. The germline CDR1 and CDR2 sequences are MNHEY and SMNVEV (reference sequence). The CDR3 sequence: CATHQGVKKQPQHF. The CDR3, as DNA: TGTGCCACCCACCAGGGAGTAAAGAAACAGCCCCAGCATTTT.

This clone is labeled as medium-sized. The CDR3 reads CASSLAAASGYTF. CDR3 DNA: TGCGCCAGCAGCTTAGCCGCTGCGTCGGGCTACACCTTC. The chain joins TRBV5-1 to TRBJ1-2; D is uncertain. V dropped 2 bases and J dropped 8 bases, with 13 bases sitting between them. Germline V gene data show CDR1 as SGHRS and CDR2 as YFSETQ. The CDR3 has 13 residues.